Presented here are 20 T cell receptor beta chains from one specimen sequenced in a study of T cell responses to AZD1222 COVID-19 vaccine. Data came from immunoSEQ multiplex PCR; TCRdb stores just in-frame clones and leaves some out. In the table there are fewer than 150,000 clones, roughly 91% of which are singletons. Here the sequenced sample was peripheral blood, taken 28 days after the second AZD1222 dose. These receptors were collected from an adult who received the AZD1222 COVID-19 vaccine.

The gene calls are TRBV6-2 or TRBV6-3 and TRBJ1-1; D is possibly TRBD1 (5 bases). The V gene's germline CDR1 is MNHEY and CDR2 SVGEGT. Trimming took off 3 bases at V and 5 bases at J, with 10 bases between the two ends. The CDR3 consists of 13 residues. The CDR3 loop reads CASSYTGATEAFF. In nucleotides, the CDR3 is TGTGCCAGCAGTTATACAGGCGCGACTGAAGCTTTCTTT.

The chain joins TRBV7-6 to TRBJ1-2, with TRBD1 matching 10 bases. CDR3 length equals 16 residues. Germline-derived CDR1 and CDR2 are SGHVS and FNYEAQ. The V gene end was trimmed by 6 bases and the J gene end by 8 bases; junction bases not matched to a gene: 15. This CDR3 reads CASSPSRDRGVGGYTF. CDR3 nucleotides: TGTGCCAGCAGTCCATCAAGGGACAGGGGAGTTGGGGGCTACACCTTC.

The chain employs TRBV5-1 and TRBJ1-1; D remains ambiguous. CDR1 is SGHRS, CDR2 YFSETQ, per germline. V was cut by 0 bases and J by 0 bases, with 15 bases left in between. This CDR3 spans 17 amino acids. The CDR3 reads CASSLELQRRMNTEAFF. The CDR3 coding sequence is TGCGCCAGCAGCTTGGAGCTACAGCGAAGAATGAACACTGAAGCTTTCTTT. The full variable domain, rest sourced from reference TRBV5-1 and TRBJ1-1, is KAGVTQTPRYLIKTRGQQVTLSCSPISGHRSVSWYQQTPGQGLQFLFEYFSETQRNKGNFPGRFSGRQFSNSRSEMNVSTLELGDSALYLCASSLELQRRMNTEAFFGQGTRLTVV.

The chain couples TRBV7-9 to TRBJ2-1; D uncertain. Germline CDR1 SEHNR, CDR2 FQNEAQ (reference sequence). The CDR3 length is 12 residues. The V end was cut by 6 bases, the J end by 2 bases, with 5 bases between. The CDR3, as DNA: TGTGCCAGCAGGATTACCTACAATGAGCAGTTCTTC. It codes for CASRITYNEQFF.

This CDR3 is CASSPLPRGDTEAFF. DNA for the CDR3: TGCGCCAGCAGCCCCTTGCCGAGGGGGGACACTGAAGCTTTCTTT. The V gene is TRBV5-1, the J gene TRBJ1-1; D is possibly TRBD1 (6 bases). V was trimmed by 4 bases and J by 3 bases, leaving 16 bases between them. The CDR3 is made up of 15 amino acids. Germline V lookup: CDR1 SGHRS, CDR2 YFSETQ. The entire variable domain, with the rest obtained from reference TRBV5-1 and TRBJ1-1, is as follows: KAGVTQTPRYLIKTRGQQVTLSCSPISGHRSVSWYQQTPGQGLQFLFEYFSETQRNKGNFPGRFSGRQFSNSRSEMNVSTLELGDSALYLCASSPLPRGDTEAFFGQGTRLTVV.

J is TRBJ2-7 and V is TRBV5-8; 7 bases agree with TRBD1. This CDR3 has 14 amino acids. Germline V CDR1 and CDR2: SGHTS, YDEGEE. V was pared by 6 bases and J by 6 bases, with 12 bases of the junction left unmatched. CDR3 DNA sequence: TGTGCCAGCACCCCGGGCGACAGGGCGTTCGAGCAGTACTTC. This translates into CASTPGDRAFEQYF.

V is TRBV18 and J is TRBJ1-1; a possible D gene is TRBD1 (5 bases). V shed 4 bases and J shed 1 base, with 10 bases lying between them. The CDR3 runs 14 residues. Germline V gene lookup returns CDR1 KGHSH and CDR2 LQKENI. The CDR3: CASSRGAGNTEAFF. As DNA, the CDR3 is TGTGCCAGCTCACGGGGCGCTGGGAACACTGAAGCTTTCTTT.

The chain combines TRBV12-5 with TRBJ2-7; D not resolved. This CDR3 contains 12 residues. The germline V gene has CDR1 LGHNT and CDR2 FRNRAP. V lost 8 bases and J lost 1, with 9 bases in between. The CDR3 DNA follows: TGTGCTAGTTCCCATAATTCCTACGAGCAGTACTTC. It specifies CASSHNSYEQYF.

The chain employs TRBV7-9 and TRBJ2-1, with D uncertain. The V gene lost 4 bases and the J gene lost 15 bases, with 16 bases spanning the gap. The germline V gene has CDR1 SEHNR and CDR2 FQNEAQ (reference sequence). The CDR3 consists of 12 residues. CDR3 loop: CASSSPPSSPFF. In nucleotides, the CDR3 is TGTGCCAGCAGCTCGCCCCCTAGTAGTCCGTTCTTC.

The rearrangement uses TRBV29-1 and TRBJ1-1; D remains unclear. Trimming removed 5 bases from V and 5 bases from J, with 12 bases in between. This CDR3 contains 12 residues. CDR1 and CDR2 (germline): SQVTM, ANQGSEA. The CDR3 is CSVLPGVTEAFF. In DNA form, the CDR3 reads TGCAGCGTTCTCCCGGGAGTGACTGAAGCTTTCTTT.

This chain connects TRBV27 to TRBJ1-1; no definite D call. Germline values: CDR1 MNHEY, CDR2 SMNVEV (reference sequence). The V and J ends lost 2 bases and 0 bases respectively, with 7 bases between them. There are 14 residues in the CDR3. The CDR3 loop reads CASSLSWMNTEAFF. The CDR3 region has the DNA TGTGCCAGCAGTTTAAGTTGGATGAACACTGAAGCTTTCTTT.

The chain links TRBV6-5 to TRBJ2-3; D may be TRBD2 (6 bases). CDR1 and CDR2 (germline): MNHEY, SVGAGI. V shed 6 bases and J shed 6 bases, with 16 bases lying between them. This CDR3 contains 14 residues. The CDR3: CASRRGQVSDTQYF. CDR3 DNA sequence: TGTGCCAGCAGGCGGGGCCAAGTTTCGGATACGCAGTATTTT.

J is TRBJ2-1 and V is TRBV6-8, with 11 bases identical to TRBD2. With 2 bases clipped from V and 7 bases from J, the junction kept 4 bases outside the gene matches. The CDR3 loop spans 15 amino acids. Germline values: CDR1 MNHGY, CDR2 SAAAGT. CDR3 in amino acids: CASSYRIAGGNEQFF. As DNA, the CDR3 is TGTGCCAGCAGTTACCGGATAGCGGGGGGGAATGAGCAGTTCTTC.

The CDR3: CASSQDKIQPQHF. For the CDR3, the DNA is TGTGCCAGCAGCCAGGACAAGATTCAGCCCCAGCATTTT. The chain employs TRBV3-1 (or the pseudogene TRBV3-2) and TRBJ1-5; perhaps TRBD1 as D (5 bases). The CDR3 consists of 13 residues. Germline lookup yields CDR1 LGHDT and CDR2 YNNKEL (reference sequence). V lost 3 bases and J lost 6, with 9 bases in between.

The chain joins TRBV5-1 to TRBJ2-2; no clear D gene. V shed 0 bases and J shed 4 bases, with 10 bases lying between them. This CDR3 contains 15 residues. Looked up from germline, CDR1 is SGHRS and CDR2 is YFSETQ. DNA of the CDR3: TGCGCCAGCAGCTTGGGTAGTTCGGGCACCGGGGAGCTGTTTTTT. Amino acids: CASSLGSSGTGELFF.

The chain combines TRBV7-9 with TRBJ1-2; D possibly corresponds to TRBD1 (5 bases). V was trimmed by 5 bases and J by 8 bases, leaving 15 bases between them. The CDR3 contains 13 residues. Germline V gene sequence: CDR1 SEHNR, CDR2 FQNEAQ (reference sequence). CDR3 region: CASSAQGGLGYTF. CDR3 sequence (DNA): TGTGCCAGCAGCGCCCAGGGTGGGCTCGGCTACACCTTC.

J is TRBJ2-3 and V is TRBV18, with 13 nucleotides matching TRBD2. Germline values: CDR1 KGHSH, CDR2 LQKENI. J lost 1 base, V lost 0 bases, and 7 bases had no gene match. This CDR3 contains 19 residues. The CDR3 is CASSPPGTSGTKGTDTQYF. Here the CDR3 DNA reads TGTGCCAGCTCACCACCGGGGACTAGCGGGACGAAAGGCACAGATACGCAGTATTTT. Complete variable domain (other parts from reference TRBV18 and TRBJ2-3): NAGVMQNPRHLVRRRGQEARLRCSPMKGHSHVYWYRQLPEEGLKFMVYLQKENIIDESGMPKERFSAEFPKEGPSILRIQQVVRGDSAAYFCASSPPGTSGTKGTDTQYFGPGTRLTVL.

The chain joins TRBV14 to TRBJ2-1; no reliable D call. V lost 2 bases and J lost 4, with 15 bases in between. The germline V gene encodes CDR1 SGHDN and CDR2 FVKESK. The CDR3 loop spans 16 amino acids. The CDR3 spells CASSQLSGPLYNEQFF. The CDR3 region has the DNA TGTGCCAGCAGCCAACTATCAGGCCCGCTTTACAATGAGCAGTTCTTC.

DNA for the CDR3: TGTGCCAGCAGCTTCAGCGCAGCCAACACTGAAGCTTTCTTT. Translated: CASSFSAANTEAFF. This chain links TRBV7-2 with TRBJ1-1; D unclear. V lost 3 bases, J lost 2 bases, and 10 bases lay in between. Germline CDR1 and CDR2: SGHTA and FQGNSA. The CDR3 is made up of 14 amino acids.

The chain uses TRBV11-2 and TRBJ2-1; 11 bases map to TRBD2. The V gene's germline CDR1 is SGHAT and CDR2 FQNNGV. The V and J ends lost 4 bases and 9 bases, in that order; junction bases with no gene match: 11. This CDR3 is built from 16 residues. CDR3 sequence reads: CASSSSIAGGPGEQFF. The CDR3 DNA sequence: TGTGCCAGCAGCTCTTCGATAGCGGGAGGGCCGGGTGAGCAGTTCTTC.